This T cell receptor (beta chain) was profiled in a study of CD8 T cells in Susac syndrome (dated by TCRdb to about 2019). Background for the entire study: Whether CD8+ T cell activation and differentiation in Susac syndrome was antigen driven was tested using repertoire sequencing. Clonality of the CD8+ T cell repertoire was compared between around 13 healthy donors, approximately 14 Susac syndrome patients and 15 multiple sclerosis patients.

RNA was extracted with the RNeasy kit and roughly 0.45 to 1 ug was reverse transcribed using random hexamers. The immunoSEQ multiplex PCR assay, covering 54 Vbeta and 13 Jbeta segments, was used to amplify TCR beta CDR3 regions. Bias from PCR amplification was corrected by using a synthetic template baseline for primer optimization and for computational correction. The study's processing was this. Reads were annotated to V, D and J genes according to IMGT and were analyzed with immunoSEQ Analyzer, with only productive sequences retained. To calculate clonality, Shannon entropy was normalized by log2 of the number of productive unique sequences and then subtracted from one. For each patient and control, public and private clones were evaluated among the 100 most prevalent clones. Susac-specific clones were defined as absent from healthy and MS cohorts, approximately 1,000 published viral clones and other ImmuneACCESS disease sequences. TCRdb took the public reads, trimmed them with fastp at Q25, ran MiXCR for clone calling and kept in-frame beta chains. Each CDR3 protein gets just one entry, which takes the most common genes and DNA from the rows behind it. The V and J calls were determined by TCRdb, not by the authors. For this sample the table gives hundreds of thousands of distinct CDR3 sequences, of which approximately 90% were detected only once. The top ten hold roughly 0.15% of the sample.

The CDR3 holds 18 amino acids from the cysteine to the phenylalanine. Of all the DNA, just the CDR3 is kept, 54 bases in frame from base 1. CDR1 and CDR2, per the germline V gene, are SGHTA and FQGNSA. V drops 1 base and J drops 0 bases, leaving 19 bases in between. To note about this clonotype: Its recognized antigen is unknown. No clone much larger than this one lies a single base away; base qualities are absent.

What the work shows at the level of the full study, not this receptor alone: The TCR sequencing and HLA analysis was acknowledged to have included a relatively small number of individuals.

Peripheral blood CD8+ and CD4+ T cells from healthy donors, Susac syndrome patients and multiple sclerosis patients were profiled by high-throughput TCR beta sequencing. Multiple sclerosis controls were treatment-naive patients with stable or active relapsing-remitting disease fulfilling revised McDonald criteria. Bulk CD8+ and CD4+ T cells were purified magnetically by negative isolation, whereas CD8+ TEMRA cells were enriched by FACS. Blood was drawn into EDTA tubes, processed within 24 hours, and PBMCs were isolated by density gradient centrifugation. PBMCs intended for TCR sequencing were cryopreserved in liquid nitrogen and thawed later in a water bath at 37 degrees C. Purity of sorted or isolated CD4+, CD8+ and CD8+ TEMRA cells was at least 90%.

The sequence joins TRBV7-2 to TRBJ2-7; the D gene lacks a confident call. The TCR comes from a human donor with multiple sclerosis. Sequences were obtained from CD8+ T cells from PBMCs. CDR3 protein: CASSLGPFGSVGSYEQYF. The DNA sequence reads TGTGCCAGCAGCTTAGGACCCTTCGGAAGCGTTGGCTCCTACGAGCAGTACTTC. Reference TRBV7-2 and TRBJ2-7 genes cover what lies past the CDR3, so the full variable domain is GAGVSQSPSNKVTEKGKDVELRCDPISGHTALYWYRQSLGQGLEFLIYFQGNSAPDKSGLPSDRFSAERTGGSVSTLTIQRTQQEDSAVYLCASSLGPFGSVGSYEQYFGPGTRLTVT.